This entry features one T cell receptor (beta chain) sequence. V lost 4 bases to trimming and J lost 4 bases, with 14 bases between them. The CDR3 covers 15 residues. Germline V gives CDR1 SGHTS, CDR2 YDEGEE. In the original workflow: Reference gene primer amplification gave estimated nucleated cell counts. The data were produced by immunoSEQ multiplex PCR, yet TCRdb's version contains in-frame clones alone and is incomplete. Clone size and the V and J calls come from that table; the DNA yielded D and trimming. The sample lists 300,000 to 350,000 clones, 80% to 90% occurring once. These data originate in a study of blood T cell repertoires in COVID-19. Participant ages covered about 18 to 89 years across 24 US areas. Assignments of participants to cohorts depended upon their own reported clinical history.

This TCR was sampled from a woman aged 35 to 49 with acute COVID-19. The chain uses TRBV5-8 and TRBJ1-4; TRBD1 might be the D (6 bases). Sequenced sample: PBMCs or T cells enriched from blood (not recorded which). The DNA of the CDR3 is TGTGCCAGCAGCGGAAGGGACACCTTTAATGAAAAACTGTTTTTT. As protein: CASSGRDTFNEKLFF. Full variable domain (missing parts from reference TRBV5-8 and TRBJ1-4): EAGVTQSPTHLIKTRGQQATLRCSPISGHTSVYWYQQALGLGLQFLLWYDEGEERNRGNFPPRFSGRQFPNYSSELNVNALELEDSALYLCASSGRDTFNEKLFFGSGTQLSVL.